This is a list of T cell receptor beta chains from one sample in a study of OX40 agonist ivuxolimab in advanced cancers. Repertoires were generated with immunoSEQ multiplex PCR, while TCRdb's copy carries only in-frame clones and drops some. The table includes 50,000 to 65,000 clones, approximately 80% detected once. The sequenced sample was CD4+ or CD8+ T cells sorted from blood, obtained in a trial of the OX40 agonist ivuxolimab. The origin of the receptors is an adult with an advanced solid tumor such as melanoma, head and neck, liver or kidney cancer. CDR3s include the opening cysteine and the closing phenylalanine or tryptophan. D genes are given only for firm matches. Expanded clones get a size class; other rows say once, few or many, or leave the size out.

CDR3aa: CASSLKGGEQFF
CDR3nt: TGTGCCAGCAGCTTGAAAGGGGGTGAGCAGTTCTTC
d_gene: -
v_gene: TRBV5-6
abundance: -
j_gene: TRBJ2-1

CDR3aa: CASTDRLSYNEQFF
CDR3nt: TGTGCCAGCACCGACAGGCTGTCCTACAATGAGCAGTTCTTC
d_gene: -
v_gene: TRBV5-5
abundance: few
j_gene: TRBJ2-1

CDR3aa: CASSQEARIHYEQYF
CDR3nt: TGCGCCAGCAGCCAAGAGGCCAGGATCCACTACGAGCAGTACTTC
d_gene: -
v_gene: TRBV4-3
abundance: -
j_gene: TRBJ2-7

CDR3aa: CASSLGAREQYF
CDR3nt: TGCGCCAGCAGCTTGGGTGCGAGGGAGCAGTACTTC
d_gene: -
v_gene: TRBV5-1
abundance: -
j_gene: TRBJ2-7

CDR3aa: CASSRQPGQGTEAFF
CDR3nt: TGTGCCAGCAGTCGTCAACCGGGACAGGGCACTGAAGCTTTCTTT
d_gene: TRBD1
v_gene: TRBV6-5
abundance: -
j_gene: TRBJ1-1

CDR3aa: CASSYQGTTEAFF
CDR3nt: TGTGCCAGCAGTTACCAGGGGACCACTGAAGCTTTCTTT
d_gene: -
v_gene: TRBV6-6
abundance: -
j_gene: TRBJ1-1

CDR3aa: CASSQSRETQYF
CDR3nt: TGTGCCAGCAGCCAATCACGTGAGACCCAGTACTTC
d_gene: -
v_gene: TRBV4-2
abundance: -
j_gene: TRBJ2-5

CDR3aa: CASSEFGTAYGYTF
CDR3nt: TGCGCCAGCAGCGAGTTTGGGACGGCATATGGCTACACCTTC
d_gene: -
v_gene: TRBV10-2
abundance: -
j_gene: TRBJ1-2

CDR3aa: CASSELGRKGGELFF
CDR3nt: TGTGCCAGCAGTGAGCTTGGGAGAAAGGGCGGGGAGCTGTTTTTT
d_gene: -
v_gene: TRBV25-1
abundance: -
j_gene: TRBJ2-2

CDR3aa: CASSSRTDTQYF
CDR3nt: TGTGCCAGCAGCTCCAGGACGGATACGCAGTATTTT
d_gene: -
v_gene: TRBV9
abundance: -
j_gene: TRBJ2-3

CDR3aa: CASSQREGQPQHF
CDR3nt: TGTGCCAGCAGCCAAAGGGAAGGACAGCCCCAGCATTTT
d_gene: -
v_gene: TRBV6-1
abundance: -
j_gene: TRBJ1-5

CDR3aa: CASSKKKTGTSNEQFF
CDR3nt: TGTGCCAGCAGCAAGAAGAAAACCGGGACTAGCAATGAGCAGTTCTTC
d_gene: -
v_gene: TRBV21-1
abundance: -
j_gene: TRBJ2-1

CDR3aa: CASRRGGENIQYF
CDR3nt: TGTGCCAGCCGGCGGGGCGGGGAAAACATTCAGTACTTC
d_gene: -
v_gene: TRBV7-9
abundance: -
j_gene: TRBJ2-4

CDR3aa: CASSPRQAGGNQPQHF
CDR3nt: TGCGCCAGCTCCCCCCGACAGGCAGGTGGCAATCAGCCCCAGCATTTT
d_gene: -
v_gene: TRBV10-1
abundance: -
j_gene: TRBJ1-5

CDR3aa: CASSQGRGVFYNEQFF
CDR3nt: TGCGCCAGCAGCCAAGGTCGGGGGGTCTTCTACAATGAGCAGTTCTTC
d_gene: TRBD2
v_gene: TRBV4-1
abundance: -
j_gene: TRBJ2-1

CDR3aa: CASSLEQDRSSGNTIYF
CDR3nt: TGCGCCAGCAGCTTGGAACAGGACAGGAGCTCTGGAAACACCATATATTTT
d_gene: TRBD1
v_gene: TRBV5-1
abundance: -
j_gene: TRBJ1-3

CDR3aa: CATSAGRNNEKLFF
CDR3nt: TGTGCCACCAGCGCGGGGAGAAATAATGAAAAACTGTTTTTT
d_gene: -
v_gene: TRBV15
abundance: -
j_gene: TRBJ1-4

CDR3aa: CASSRLQGLDEQYF
CDR3nt: TGTGCCAGCAGCCGCCTTCAGGGACTCGACGAGCAGTACTTC
d_gene: -
v_gene: TRBV7-8
abundance: once
j_gene: TRBJ2-7